This T cell receptor beta chain was sequenced in a study of CD4 T cells in relation to SARS-CoV-2 and coronaviruses. About the research overall: Crossreactive spike epitopes shared across donors were mapped to their HLA restriction. Study-level results: The cross-reactivity analysis covered only spike protein, not other viral proteins.

Measured with immunoSEQ multiplex PCR; TCRdb has only the in-frame clones, and not every one. This table holds tens of thousands of clones, roughly 85% found once. The unexposed donors gave CD4+ T cells in about 2010-2018, prior to COVID-19. Naive and memory CD4+ T cells were separated from cryopreserved PBMCs. This clone occurred a few times. What it binds is unknown. The sample was memory CD4+ T cells from PBMCs. The receptor comes from a human donor in good health.

The DNA for the CDR3 is TGTGCCAAGAAGCGGGAGAGGGGCAATGAGCAGTTCTTC. Its protein is CAKKRERGNEQFF. The chain carries TRBV6-5 and TRBJ2-1; 8 positions match TRBD2. The junction had 8 bases not matched to a gene; V was cut back by 10 bases and J by 6 bases. CDR1 is MNHEY, CDR2 SVGAGI, per germline. The CDR3 loop spans 13 amino acids.